A selection of T cell receptor beta chains follows, all from one sample in a study of regulatory T cells in long-lasting Graves disease. TCRdb re-derived calls from the multiplex PCR reads in MiXCR, one entry per CDR3 protein. This table holds hundreds of thousands of distinct CDR3 sequences, under 20% found once. The data also belong to a second study, concerning T cells in Graves' hyperthyroidism and ophthalmopathy.

The sequencing here drew on peripheral blood mononuclear cells (PBMCs), taken at new diagnosis, from a patient treated with antithyroid drugs. These receptors came from a young woman with Graves disease. Each CDR3 is given with its conserved first and last residue. Each record gives: J gene, D gene, V gene, clone size, CDR3 DNA, CDR3 protein. D genes are given only for firm matches. The size of a clone is reported for some rows only, either as once, few or many, or as a class for expanded clones.

J gene: TRBJ2-7; D gene: .; V gene: TRBV5-1; clone size: many; CDR3 DNA: TGCGCCAGCAGCCCCGTGAGCACGAGGGTGAGCTCCTACGAGCAGTACTTC; CDR3 protein: CASSPVSTRVSSYEQYF
J gene: TRBJ2-7; D gene: TRBD2; V gene: TRBV28; clone size: many; CDR3 DNA: TGTGCCAGCAGTCTGGCGGGAGGGATCTCCTACGAGCAGTACTTC; CDR3 protein: CASSLAGGISYEQYF
J gene: TRBJ2-1; D gene: TRBD1; V gene: TRBV20-1; clone size: few; CDR3 DNA: TGCAGTGCTAGACGTCCCGGGACAGGGAATGAGCAGTTCTTC; CDR3 protein: CSARRPGTGNEQFF
J gene: TRBJ1-6; D gene: .; V gene: TRBV19; clone size: .; CDR3 DNA: TGTGCCAGTAGTATTGCCGACGCTAGGGTACCCCTCCACTTT; CDR3 protein: CASSIADARVPLHF
J gene: TRBJ1-2; D gene: .; V gene: TRBV5-1; clone size: many; CDR3 DNA: TGCGCCAGCAGCTTGGCCCCAACAGGGAATGGCTACACCTTC; CDR3 protein: CASSLAPTGNGYTF
J gene: TRBJ2-7; D gene: .; V gene: TRBV7-3; clone size: many; CDR3 DNA: TGTGCCAGCAGCTTAATGGGGGGGACAGAGGGACACGAGCAGTACTTC; CDR3 protein: CASSLMGGTEGHEQYF
J gene: TRBJ2-7; D gene: TRBD2; V gene: TRBV19; clone size: many; CDR3 DNA: TGTGCCAGTAGTATAGCCAGCGGGAACTCCTACGAGCAGTACTTC; CDR3 protein: CASSIASGNSYEQYF
J gene: TRBJ1-5; D gene: .; V gene: TRBV2; clone size: few; CDR3 DNA: TGTGCCAGCAGTGAACTCGTTCAGCCCCAGCATTTT; CDR3 protein: CASSELVQPQHF
J gene: TRBJ2-7; D gene: .; V gene: TRBV28; clone size: many; CDR3 DNA: TGTGCCAGCAGTTTAGCCCAGCCGCTCTCGGAGCAGTACTTC; CDR3 protein: CASSLAQPLSEQYF
J gene: TRBJ2-1; D gene: .; V gene: TRBV10-3; clone size: .; CDR3 DNA: TGTGCCATCAGCCCGGTTGGGGCCAATGAGCAGTTCTTC; CDR3 protein: CAISPVGANEQFF